The 29 T cell receptor beta chains below were found in one sample sequenced in a study of blood T cell repertoires in COVID-19. Clones were read by immunoSEQ multiplex PCR, and TCRdb kept only the in-frame ones, dropping some. The sample shows roughly 400,000 clones, roughly 88% of them seen only once. Material: PBMCs or T cells enriched from blood (not recorded which). These receptor sequences come from a man aged 18-30 years who had recovered from COVID-19.

This clone was detected once. Here the CDR3 DNA reads TGTGCCAGCAGCTATTCTGGCGGGGAGCTTGAAGCTTTCTTT. It yields the protein CASSYSGGELEAFF. The chain couples TRBV11-2 to TRBJ1-1; no definite D call. CDR1 SGHAT and CDR2 FQNNGV come from the germline V gene. Trimming shortened V by 4 bases and J by 7 bases, and 16 bases separated the two germline ends. The CDR3 is made up of 14 amino acids.

The V call is TRBV29-1, the J call TRBJ2-3, with D possibly TRBD2 on 6 matching bases. Germline V CDR1 and CDR2: SQVTM, ANQGSEA. The CDR3 sequence is 13 residues long. Trimming took off 3 bases at V and 4 bases at J, with 11 bases between the two ends. The CDR3, as DNA: TGCAGCGTTGATGGCGGGGTCCCAGATACGCAGTATTTT. Translated: CSVDGGVPDTQYF.

The chain joins TRBV19 to TRBJ2-2; TRBD2 might be the D (6 bases). Trimming took 10 bases from V and 3 from J, leaving 15 bases between them. CDR3 length equals 14 residues. Germline-derived CDR1 and CDR2 are LNHDA and SQIVND (reference sequence). The CDR3 DNA reads as TGTGCCACCTCAAGTGGGGGGTACACCGGGGAGCTGTTTTTT. Encoded protein: CATSSGGYTGELFF.

The DNA of the CDR3 is TGCGCCAGCAGGGAGGCCCCGGGACTTGCCTACGAGCAGTACTTC. Encoded protein: CASREAPGLAYEQYF. The J gene is TRBJ2-7, the V gene TRBV5-1, with D possibly TRBD2 on 6 matching bases. Trimming stripped 5 bases from V and 2 bases from J, with 17 bases between. This CDR3 spans 15 amino acids. Germline V lookup: CDR1 SGHRS, CDR2 YFSETQ.

The chain combines TRBV19 with TRBJ1-6; 10 positions agree with TRBD1. The CDR3 totals 14 residues. Unmatched junction bases numbered 5, after V lost 8 bases and J lost 7 bases. Germline V gene sequence: CDR1 LNHDA, CDR2 SQIVND (reference sequence). The CDR3 DNA is TGTGCCAGTGTCCCGGGACAGGGGAATTCACCCCTCCACTTT. Translating it yields CASVPGQGNSPLHF.

V gene TRBV5-5 combines with J gene TRBJ1-2, with unresolved D. This CDR3 spans 15 amino acids. Trimming shortened V by 4 bases and J by 0 bases, and 13 bases separated the two germline ends. CDR1 is SGHKS, CDR2 YYEKEE, per germline (reference sequence). This chain's CDR3 is CASSPGRLTNYGYTF. The CDR3 bases are TGTGCCAGCAGCCCGGGAAGGCTGACTAACTATGGCTACACCTTC.

V and J are TRBV19 and TRBJ1-5; 9 bases are a match to TRBD1. J was trimmed by 3 bases and V by 9 bases; bases with no gene match: 12. The CDR3 runs 16 residues. In germline, CDR1 is LNHDA, CDR2 SQIVND (reference sequence). The CDR3 coding sequence is TGTGCCAGCCTTAGCACCGGGACAGGGAACAATCAGCCCCAGCATTTT. This sequence encodes CASLSTGTGNNQPQHF.

This sequence joins TRBV24-1 and TRBJ2-1; 9 positions match TRBD1. With V trimmed by 4 bases and J by 9 bases, 12 bases remained unmatched. The V gene's germline CDR1 is KGHDR and CDR2 SFDVKD. The CDR3 extends over 16 amino acids. CDR3 region: CATSDLRDRVGGEQFF. CDR3 DNA sequence: TGTGCCACCAGTGACCTCCGGGACAGGGTAGGCGGTGAGCAGTTCTTC.

The rearrangement joins TRBV5-1 to TRBJ1-6, with TRBD1 matching 8 bases. This CDR3 is built from 16 residues. Trimming took 0 bases from V and 10 from J; bases not matched to a gene: 9. Per germline, CDR1 SGHRS and CDR2 YFSETQ. The CDR3 DNA sequence: TGCGCCAGCAGCTTGGAGCCAGGGGGCATAAACTCACCCCTCCACTTT. Translation gives CASSLEPGGINSPLHF. The full variable domain, with the rest looked up from reference TRBV5-1 and TRBJ1-6, is KAGVTQTPRYLIKTRGQQVTLSCSPISGHRSVSWYQQTPGQGLQFLFEYFSETQRNKGNFPGRFSGRQFSNSRSEMNVSTLELGDSALYLCASSLEPGGINSPLHFGNGTRLTVT.

The chain couples TRBV7-9 to TRBJ1-5, with D perhaps matching TRBD1 (5 bases). V shed 5 bases and J shed 8 bases, with 13 bases lying between them. Germline CDR1 SEHNR, CDR2 FQNEAQ (reference sequence). CDR3 size: 13 residues. CDR3 coding DNA: TGTGCCAGCAGCCTGACAGCGTATGAGCCCCAGCATTTT. Protein: CASSLTAYEPQHF.

This chain uses TRBV19 with TRBJ2-3; unclear D gene. CDR3 size: 15 residues. Germline CDR1 and CDR2: LNHDA and SQIVND (reference sequence). V was cut by 3 bases and J by 1 base, with 11 bases left in between. CDR3 nucleotides: TGTGCCAGTAGTATCTCCTTACTTGGCACAGATACGCAGTATTTT. It specifies CASSISLLGTDTQYF.

This chain joins TRBV7-9 and TRBJ1-3, with D perhaps matching TRBD1 (5 bases). In germline, CDR1 is SEHNR, CDR2 FQNEAQ (reference sequence). The ends were cut back, 3 bases at V and 3 bases at J, with 12 bases in the middle. CDR3 length: 15 residues. The CDR3 DNA follows: TGTGCCAGCAGCTTGGGGGAGGTCGGTGGAAACACCATATATTTT. The encoded protein is CASSLGEVGGNTIYF.

The chain has TRBV7-8 and TRBJ1-1; 7 positions match TRBD1. This CDR3 is built from 15 residues. CDR1 SGHVS and CDR2 FQNEAQ come from the germline V gene. Unmatched junction bases numbered 3, after V lost 1 base and J lost 1 base. CDR3 amino acids: CASSLETGWNTEAFF. The CDR3 DNA is TGTGCCAGCAGCTTAGAGACAGGGTGGAACACTGAAGCTTTCTTT.

CDR3 DNA sequence: TGTGCCAGGGGATCTATGACCGACAGAATGACTGAGCAGTACTTC. This translates into CARGSMTDRMTEQYF. The chain employs TRBV2 and TRBJ2-7, with D perhaps TRBD1 (5 bases). V gave up 9 bases and J gave up 7 bases, with 25 bases separating them. In germline, CDR1 is SNHLY, CDR2 FYNNEI. CDR3 length equals 15 residues.

The chain uses TRBV10-1 and TRBJ2-7, with 10 bases lining up with TRBD1. Germline CDR1 WNHNN, CDR2 SYGVQD (reference sequence). This CDR3 spans 17 amino acids. J gave up 3 bases and V 2 bases, and 10 bases lay outside the gene matches. CDR3 bases: TGCGCCAGCAGTGAGGACAGGGGGCGCGGGAAGGACTACGAGCAGTACTTC. This encodes CASSEDRGRGKDYEQYF.

The V call is TRBV5-5, the J call TRBJ2-3; D perhaps matches TRBD2 (5 bases). CDR1 is SGHKS and CDR2 is YYEKEE in the germline V gene (reference sequence). The CDR3 extends over 15 amino acids. V lost 0 bases to trimming and J lost 6 bases, with 14 bases between them. DNA of the CDR3: TGTGCCAGCAGCTTGGCCCCTCAAACGGGGGATACGCAGTATTTT. It yields the protein CASSLAPQTGDTQYF.

V usage is TRBV10-3 and J usage is TRBJ2-1, with TRBD1 identical over 7 bases. Germline loops: CDR1 ENHRY, CDR2 SYGVKD. The CDR3 sequence is 16 residues long. V was pared by 0 bases and J by 2 bases, with 4 bases of the junction left unmatched. In DNA form, the CDR3 reads TGTGCCATCAGTGAGTCCGGCGGACAGGCCTACAATGAGCAGTTCTTC. This gives the protein CAISESGGQAYNEQFF.

The V call is TRBV12-5, the J call TRBJ1-2; D is possibly TRBD1 (6 bases). The CDR3 has 14 residues. Germline lookup yields CDR1 LGHNT and CDR2 FRNRAP. Trimming stripped 6 bases from V and 2 bases from J, with 13 bases between. CDR3 nucleotide sequence: TGTGCTAGTGGGAGGGGGGGATTAAACTATGGCTACACCTTC. It specifies CASGRGGLNYGYTF.

The chain is built from TRBV19 and TRBJ2-3, with TRBD2 matching 9 bases. The V gene's germline CDR1 is LNHDA and CDR2 SQIVND (reference sequence). Trimming cost V 3 bases and J 0 bases; bases outside gene matches: 4. There are 16 residues in the CDR3. CDR3 in amino acids: CASSIERGASTDTQYF. The CDR3, as DNA: TGTGCCAGTAGTATTGAGCGGGGGGCCAGCACAGATACGCAGTATTTT.

J is TRBJ1-2 and V is TRBV12-5, with D possibly being TRBD1 (6 bases). The CDR3 length is 13 residues. The V end lost 4 bases, the J end lost 6 bases, and 12 bases lay between the germline ends. Germline V lookup: CDR1 LGHNT, CDR2 FRNRAP. Written as DNA, the CDR3 is TGTGCTAGTGGTTACACAGGGTTACATGGCTACACCTTC. This gives the protein CASGYTGLHGYTF.

This clone showed up just a few times. The chain has TRBV6-5 and TRBJ1-3; D gene ambiguous. Germline V CDR1 and CDR2: MNHEY, SVGAGI. The CDR3 has 13 residues. The ends were cut back, 8 bases at V and 2 bases at J, with 10 bases in the middle. CDR3 in DNA: TGTGCCAGCTCCCCGTCAGCTGGAAACACCATATATTTT. Amino acids: CASSPSAGNTIYF.

This rearrangement joins TRBV10-1 to TRBJ1-1; 8 bases align to TRBD1. V shed 8 bases and J 3 bases; nucleotides not matched to a gene: 8. CDR1 WNHNN and CDR2 SYGVQD come from the germline V gene (reference sequence). The CDR3 totals 14 residues. CDR3 sequence (DNA): TGCGCCAGCGCAGCGGACAGGGCTTACACTGAAGCTTTCTTT. Encoded protein: CASAADRAYTEAFF.

V is TRBV11-2 and J is TRBJ1-1; a possible D gene is TRBD1 (5 bases). CDR3 length: 15 amino acids. Germline-derived CDR1 and CDR2 are SGHAT and FQNNGV. Trimming removed 5 bases from V and 3 bases from J, with 16 bases in between. For the CDR3, the DNA is TGTGCCAGCAGCCCCAGGGCCCGTTGGGACACTGAAGCTTTCTTT. Its translation: CASSPRARWDTEAFF.

The rearrangement joins TRBV5-1 to TRBJ2-1; D perhaps matches TRBD1 (6 bases). The CDR3 has 14 residues. Germline values: CDR1 SGHRS, CDR2 YFSETQ. Between the trimmed V and J ends, which lost 3 bases and 7 bases, there was a span of 14 bases. DNA for the CDR3: TGCGCCAGCAGCTCCGGAGACAGGCTGAATGAGCAGTTCTTC. This translates into CASSSGDRLNEQFF.

The J gene is TRBJ2-7, the V gene TRBV28; D is ambiguous. Germline CDR1 and CDR2: MDHEN and SYDVKM. Between the trimmed V and J ends, which lost 6 bases and 1 base, there was a span of 7 bases. The CDR3 has 12 amino acids. CDR3 in amino acids: CASRHSSYEQYF. CDR3 in DNA: TGTGCCAGCAGGCACAGTTCCTACGAGCAGTACTTC.

The rearrangement joins TRBV6-5 to TRBJ1-1, with a possible D match to TRBD1 (6 bases). The CDR3 has 14 residues. Trimming removed 6 bases at V and 0 bases at J, with 11 bases between. Per germline, CDR1 MNHEY and CDR2 SVGAGI. The CDR3 is CASSRGTLNTEAFF. The CDR3 nucleotides read TGTGCCAGCAGCAGAGGGACATTGAACACTGAAGCTTTCTTT.

A few counts support this clone. The chain employs TRBV25-1 and TRBJ1-3; D gene uncertain. This CDR3 region has 15 residues. V dropped 3 bases and J dropped 0 bases, with 9 bases sitting between them. The germline CDR1 and CDR2 sequences are MGHDK and SYGVNS. The CDR3 region is CASSDGGSSGNTIYF. CDR3 nucleotides: TGTGCCAGCAGTGATGGAGGGAGCTCTGGAAACACCATATATTTT. Variable domain in full (rest from reference TRBV25-1 and TRBJ1-3): EADIYQTPRYLVIGTGKKITLECSQTMGHDKMYWYQQDPGMELHLIHYSYGVNSTEKGDLSSESTVSRIRTEHFPLTLESARPSHTSQYLCASSDGGSSGNTIYFGEGSWLTVV.

This clone showed up many times. Within the sample, other DNA sequences also encode this same CDR3. This chain joins TRBV6-4 and TRBJ2-3; the match to TRBD2 covers 10 bases. V lost 2 bases and J lost 1; bases outside the gene matches: 0. Germline assignment: CDR1 MRHNA and CDR2 SNTAGT. This CDR3 region has 15 residues. The CDR3 spells CASSDGTSGTDTQYF. CDR3 DNA sequence: TGTGCCAGCAGTGACGGGACTAGCGGCACAGATACGCAGTATTTT.

This clone has a single count. The chain links TRBV28 to TRBJ2-3, with TRBD1 identical over 9 bases. V shed 3 bases and J 7 bases; nucleotides not matched to a gene: 2. Germline V CDR1 and CDR2: MDHEN, SYDVKM. The CDR3 has 13 amino acids. The CDR3 sequence: CASSFGTGYTQYF. For the CDR3, the DNA is TGTGCCAGCAGTTTCGGGACAGGGTATACGCAGTATTTT.